Listed below are T cell receptor beta chains from one sample, sequenced in a study of blood T cell repertoires in COVID-19. The repertoire was sequenced with immunoSEQ multiplex PCR; TCRdb's copy has only in-frame clones and lacks some. The sample lists some 300,000 clones; under 90% were seen once. Input material: PBMCs or T cells enriched from blood (not recorded which). The source is a woman between 45 and 60 years old who had been exposed to COVID-19. The CDR3 runs from the conserved cysteine through the conserved F or W. A D gene is named only where the DNA matches it firmly. Only part of the rows carry a size: once, few, many, or a class if the clone is expanded.

TGTGCCTGGGGGGAAACAGGTTTATACACTGAAGCTTTCTTT,CAWGETGLYTEAFF,NA,TRBJ1-1,TRBV30,once
TGCGCCAGCAGCTTCCGAGACAGGGGCCAAGAGACCCAGTACTTC,CASSFRDRGQETQYF,TRBD1,TRBJ2-5,TRBV5-1,NA
TGTGCCAGCAGCGCACTAGCTTTTGGAAACATTCAGTACTTC,CASSALAFGNIQYF,NA,TRBJ2-4,TRBV6-5,NA
TGTGCCAGCAGTTTGGACAGCGCGGATAATTCACCCCTCCACTTT,CASSLDSADNSPLHF,NA,TRBJ1-6,TRBV28,once
TGTGCCAGCAGGGAGAATCAGCCCCAGCATTTT,CASRENQPQHF,NA,TRBJ1-5,TRBV6-5,few
TGCGCCAGCAGCCAGCTGGAGGGGACGGGTTGGGAAGCTTTCTTT,CASSQLEGTGWEAFF,NA,TRBJ1-1,TRBV4-1,NA
TGTGCCAGCAGTGTGCTAGCGGGGGCCACCGGGGAGCTGTTTTTT,CASSVLAGATGELFF,TRBD2,TRBJ2-2,TRBV6-4,NA
TGCGCCAGCAGCCCCGAGGTTGGGGGGGGCTATGGCTACACCTTC,CASSPEVGGGYGYTF,NA,TRBJ1-2,TRBV5-1,NA
TGTGCCACCAGCAACCGGATGACAGGGCCAAACTATGGCTACACCTTC,CATSNRMTGPNYGYTF,TRBD1,TRBJ1-2,TRBV15,NA
TGTGCCAGTAGTCTCAGACAGACTAATGAAAAACTGTTTTTT,CASSLRQTNEKLFF,NA,TRBJ1-4,TRBV19,once
TGTGCCTACACCCCTAGGGGGACAGTCCACACTGAAGCTTTCTTT,CAYTPRGTVHTEAFF,TRBD1,TRBJ1-1,TRBV30,NA
TGTGCCAGCAGCTTGGGGGCAGGGCAGGCGAACACCGGGGAGCTGTTTTTT,CASSLGAGQANTGELFF,NA,TRBJ2-2,TRBV5-4,NA
TGTGCCAGCAGTTACCAGGCGGGGCAGCCCCAGCATTTT,CASSYQAGQPQHF,NA,TRBJ1-5,TRBV6-5,NA
TGTGCCAGCAGCTTTGGGGGAGGGAACACTGAAGCTTTCTTT,CASSFGGGNTEAFF,NA,TRBJ1-1,TRBV7-9,once
TGTGCCAGCAGCGCTTGGGGGGGGAGGCCTGGCCAGCCCCAGCATTTT,CASSAWGGRPGQPQHF,NA,TRBJ1-5,TRBV28,NA
TGTGCCAGCAGTCCCTGGGGGGGGGAGCAAGAGACCCAGTACTTC,CASSPWGGEQETQYF,TRBD2,TRBJ2-5,TRBV28,NA
TGTGCCAGCAGCCAAGATTGGGGGCGCGCCTATGGCTACACCTTC,CASSQDWGRAYGYTF,NA,TRBJ1-2,TRBV3-1/TRBV3-2,NA
TGCAGCGGAAGAATACAGGGTGGGAGAGGAAACACCATATATTTT,CSGRIQGGRGNTIYF,NA,TRBJ1-3,TRBV29-1,NA
TGTGCCAGCAGTTTAAGGGGCCTAGCGGGGGGCGCCGGGGAGCTGTTTTTT,CASSLRGLAGGAGELFF,TRBD2,TRBJ2-2,TRBV28,once
TGTGCCAGTAGTATTCAGGGGACGAACACTGAAGCTTTCTTT,CASSIQGTNTEAFF,NA,TRBJ1-1,TRBV19,NA
TGTGCCAGTTCGGGACTAGGGATCACAGATACGCAGTATTTT,CASSGLGITDTQYF,TRBD2,TRBJ2-3,TRBV27,NA
TGTGCCAGCTCACCAGGAGCAGTTACTAACTATGGCTACACCTTC,CASSPGAVTNYGYTF,NA,TRBJ1-2,TRBV18,NA
TGTGCCAGCTCACTGAGCGGGGGGGCCTACAATGAGCAGTTCTTC,CASSLSGGAYNEQFF,TRBD2,TRBJ2-1,TRBV18,NA
TGTGCCAGCAGCTCGAACAGTATCGCGTCCTCCTATAATTCACCCCTCCACTTT,CASSSNSIASSYNSPLHF,NA,TRBJ1-6,TRBV7-9,NA
TGTGCCATCAGTGGGGAGATCAGAGAGACCCAGTACTTC,CAISGEIRETQYF,NA,TRBJ2-5,TRBV10-3,NA
TGCAGCGTTGAAGCATCTAGCGGGCAGACCGGGGAGCTGTTTTTT,CSVEASSGQTGELFF,TRBD2,TRBJ2-2,TRBV29-1,NA
TGTGCCAGCAGCTTGGTCCGGGACCAAGAGACCCAGTACTTC,CASSLVRDQETQYF,NA,TRBJ2-5,TRBV7-9,NA
TGTGCCAGCAGCTTTCGGACAGACCAAGAGACCCAGTACTTC,CASSFRTDQETQYF,NA,TRBJ2-5,TRBV7-9,NA
TGCAGCGTTGAAGATCTGGACAGGGACACCGGGGAGCTGTTTTTT,CSVEDLDRDTGELFF,TRBD1,TRBJ2-2,TRBV29-1,once
TGTGCCAGCAACGACGGACCCCGGGGGTTGGGCTACACCTTC,CASNDGPRGLGYTF,NA,TRBJ1-2,TRBV21-1,NA
TGTGCCAGCTCACCACCTGGCAGAACCAGGGAGACCCAGTACTTC,CASSPPGRTRETQYF,NA,TRBJ2-5,TRBV18,NA
TGTGCCAGCAGGTGGGGGGTCGGTGAAGCTTTCTTT,CASRWGVGEAFF,NA,TRBJ1-1,TRBV12-3/TRBV12-4,NA
TGTGCCAGCAGTGCTCCGGGGGGGGCGAGTGAAAAACTGTTTTTT,CASSAPGGASEKLFF,NA,TRBJ1-4,TRBV25-1,few
TGTGCCAGCGGAGTGCAAGGACAGCAAGAGACCCAGTACTTC,CASGVQGQQETQYF,NA,TRBJ2-5,TRBV9,NA
TGTGCCAGCTCACCACACGTAGCAGGGGCCCACAATGAGCAGTTCTTC,CASSPHVAGAHNEQFF,NA,TRBJ2-1,TRBV18,once
TGTGCCAGCAGCCCAGGACTAGCTCGAGAGACCCAGTACTTC,CASSPGLARETQYF,TRBD2,TRBJ2-5,TRBV7-2,NA
TGTGCCAGCAGCTTGAACAGGGATACCACTGAAGCTTTCTTT,CASSLNRDTTEAFF,NA,TRBJ1-1,TRBV5-4,NA
TGTGCCAGCCTCTATCCCGACAGGCGGTATGGCTACACCTTC,CASLYPDRRYGYTF,NA,TRBJ1-2,TRBV27,NA
TGTGCCAGTAGTATTCATGGCAGTCTCTGGAGGGACACCGGGGAGCTGTTTTTT,CASSIHGSLWRDTGELFF,NA,TRBJ2-2,TRBV19,NA
TGTGCCAGCAGTGAAGGGTCATATTTGAGTGGCTACACCTTC,CASSEGSYLSGYTF,NA,TRBJ1-2,TRBV6-1,once
TGTGCCAGTAGTATCCCCAGAATACAGGGGGTCCGCACTGAAGCTTTCTTT,CASSIPRIQGVRTEAFF,TRBD1,TRBJ1-1,TRBV19,NA
TGCAGTGCTAGTCCCGCCGGAGTCTACGAGCAGTACTTC,CSASPAGVYEQYF,NA,TRBJ2-7,TRBV20-1,NA
TGTGCCAGCAGTAGGACACCAGGGTGGGTGTCCTATAATTCACCCCTCCACTTT,CASSRTPGWVSYNSPLHF,NA,TRBJ1-6,TRBV27,NA
TGCGCCAGCAGTCATAGGTGGCCAGCCACGGGGGGCTACACCTTC,CASSHRWPATGGYTF,NA,TRBJ1-2,TRBV23-1,NA
TGTGCCAGCAGCTTCATTACAGGGTGGCGAGCGAGTGAGCAGTTCTTC,CASSFITGWRASEQFF,NA,TRBJ2-1,TRBV7-9,NA
TGTGCCAGCAGCCGCAGCGGGGGGCACAACACCGGGGAGCTGTTTTTT,CASSRSGGHNTGELFF,TRBD2,TRBJ2-2,TRBV7-9,few
TGTGCCAGCAGTTTGGGAGGGCAGACCGGGGAGCTGTTTTTT,CASSLGGQTGELFF,TRBD2,TRBJ2-2,TRBV6-5,once
TGTGCCAGCAGTCATGTCGGGGGGAACTATGGCTACACCTTC,CASSHVGGNYGYTF,NA,TRBJ1-2,TRBV25-1,NA
TGTGCCAGCAGCGGACGAAAGACAGGCACAGATACGCAGTATTTT,CASSGRKTGTDTQYF,NA,TRBJ2-3,TRBV6-5,NA
TGTGCCAGCAGTTCGCCCACCCCCAGGTCCCACTCCTACGAGCAGTACTTC,CASSSPTPRSHSYEQYF,NA,TRBJ2-7,TRBV28,NA
TGTGCCAGTAGACAGGGGGCAGGGCGAAGCTCACCCCTCCACTTT,CASRQGAGRSSPLHF,TRBD1,TRBJ1-6,TRBV19,NA
TGTGCCAGCAGTGAGCCCGACAGGGGAACTGAAAAACTGTTTTTT,CASSEPDRGTEKLFF,TRBD1,TRBJ1-4,TRBV25-1,NA
TGTGCCAGCAGCCCCCTCGTAAGCGGGATCACGACACCCCTCCACTTT,CASSPLVSGITTPLHF,NA,TRBJ1-6,TRBV7-2,NA
TGTGCCAGCAGCCAAGGTCTTACCACAGGGTTCGTAACCTACGAGCAGTACTTC,CASSQGLTTGFVTYEQYF,NA,TRBJ2-7,TRBV4-2,NA
TGTGCCAGCGGGCAATTGTATGAGCAGTTCTTC,CASGQLYEQFF,NA,TRBJ2-1,TRBV6-5,NA
TGCGCCAGCAGCCAGGACAGGGGGGAGACCCAGTACTTC,CASSQDRGETQYF,TRBD1,TRBJ2-5,TRBV5-1,NA
TGTGCCAGCAGTTACTCACTAGCGGGAAACACCGGGGAGCTGTTTTTT,CASSYSLAGNTGELFF,TRBD2,TRBJ2-2,TRBV6-5,NA
TGCGCCAGCGGTGTTGCGGGGCCTCCCTACGAGCAGTACTTC,CASGVAGPPYEQYF,NA,TRBJ2-7,TRBV5-1,NA
TGTGCCAGCAGCCAAGACTTCGCAGGGGCGGGCAATCAGCCCCAGCATTTT,CASSQDFAGAGNQPQHF,NA,TRBJ1-5,TRBV4-2,NA